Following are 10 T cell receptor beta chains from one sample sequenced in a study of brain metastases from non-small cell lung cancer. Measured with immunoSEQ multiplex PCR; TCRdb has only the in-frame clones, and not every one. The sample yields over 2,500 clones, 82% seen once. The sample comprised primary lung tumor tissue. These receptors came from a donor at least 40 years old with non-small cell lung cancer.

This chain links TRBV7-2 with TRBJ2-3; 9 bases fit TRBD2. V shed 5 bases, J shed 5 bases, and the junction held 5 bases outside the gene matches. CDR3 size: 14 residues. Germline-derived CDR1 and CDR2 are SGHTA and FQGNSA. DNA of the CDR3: TGTGCCAGCAGCGTTAGGACTAGCGAAGATACGCAGTATTTT. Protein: CASSVRTSEDTQYF.

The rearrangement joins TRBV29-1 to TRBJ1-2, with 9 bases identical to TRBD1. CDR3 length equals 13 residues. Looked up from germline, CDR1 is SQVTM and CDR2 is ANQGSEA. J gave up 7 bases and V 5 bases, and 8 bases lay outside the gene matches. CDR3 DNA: TGCAGCGTTCTTCTACAGGGGGCCTCTGGCTACACCTTC. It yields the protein CSVLLQGASGYTF.

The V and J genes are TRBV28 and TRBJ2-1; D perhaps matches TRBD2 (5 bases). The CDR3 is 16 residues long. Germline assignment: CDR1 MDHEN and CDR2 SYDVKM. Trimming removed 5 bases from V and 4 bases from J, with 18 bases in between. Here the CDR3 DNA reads TGTGCCAGCAGTACCCTCGGAGGAGAGGGTTACAATGAGCAGTTCTTC. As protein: CASSTLGGEGYNEQFF.

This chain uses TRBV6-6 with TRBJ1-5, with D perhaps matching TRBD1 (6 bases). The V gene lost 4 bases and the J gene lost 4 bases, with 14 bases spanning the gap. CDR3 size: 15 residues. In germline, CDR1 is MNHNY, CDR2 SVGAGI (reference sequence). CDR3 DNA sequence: TGTGCCAGCAGTTCTAACAGGGTGGGTAATCAGCCCCAGCATTTT. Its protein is CASSSNRVGNQPQHF.

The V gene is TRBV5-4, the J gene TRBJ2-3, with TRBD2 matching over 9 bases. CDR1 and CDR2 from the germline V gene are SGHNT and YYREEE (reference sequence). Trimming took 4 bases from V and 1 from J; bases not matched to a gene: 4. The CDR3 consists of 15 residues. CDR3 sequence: CASSTKREGTDTQYF. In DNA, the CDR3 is TGTGCCAGCAGCACTAAGCGGGAGGGCACAGATACGCAGTATTTT.

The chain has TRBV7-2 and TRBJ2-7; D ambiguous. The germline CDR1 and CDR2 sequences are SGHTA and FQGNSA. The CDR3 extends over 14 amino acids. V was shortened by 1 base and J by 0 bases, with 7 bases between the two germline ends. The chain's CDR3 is CASSLVPSSYEQYF. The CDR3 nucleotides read TGTGCCAGCAGCTTAGTTCCGAGCTCCTACGAGCAGTACTTC. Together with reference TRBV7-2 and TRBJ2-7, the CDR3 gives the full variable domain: GAGVSQSPSNKVTEKGKDVELRCDPISGHTALYWYRQSLGQGLEFLIYFQGNSAPDKSGLPSDRFSAERTGGSVSTLTIQRTQQEDSAVYLCASSLVPSSYEQYFGPGTRLTVT.

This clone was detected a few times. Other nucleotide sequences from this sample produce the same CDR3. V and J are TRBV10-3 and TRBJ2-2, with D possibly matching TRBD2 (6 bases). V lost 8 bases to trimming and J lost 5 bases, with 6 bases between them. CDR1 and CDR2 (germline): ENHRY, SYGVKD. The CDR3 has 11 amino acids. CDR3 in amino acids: CAIGGTGELFF. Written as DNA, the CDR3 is TGTGCCATCGGGGGGACCGGGGAGCTGTTTTTT.

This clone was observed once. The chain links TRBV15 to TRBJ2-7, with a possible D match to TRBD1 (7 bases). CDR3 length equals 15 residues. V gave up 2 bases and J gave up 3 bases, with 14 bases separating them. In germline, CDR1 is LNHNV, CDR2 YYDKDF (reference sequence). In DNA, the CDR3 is TGTGCCACCAGCAGATCGCAGGGGGGAGGCTACGAGCAGTACTTC. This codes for CATSRSQGGGYEQYF.

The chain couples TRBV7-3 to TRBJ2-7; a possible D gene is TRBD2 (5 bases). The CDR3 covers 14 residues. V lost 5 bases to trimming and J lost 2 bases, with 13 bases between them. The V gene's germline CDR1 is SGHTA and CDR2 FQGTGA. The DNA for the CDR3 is TGTGCCAGCAGCCTCCTTAGCGAGCCCTACGAGCAGTACTTC. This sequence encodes CASSLLSEPYEQYF.

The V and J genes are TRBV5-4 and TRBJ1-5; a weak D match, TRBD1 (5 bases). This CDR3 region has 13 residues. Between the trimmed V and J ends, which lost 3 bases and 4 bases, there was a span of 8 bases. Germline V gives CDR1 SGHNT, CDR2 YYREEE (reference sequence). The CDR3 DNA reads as TGTGCCAGCAGCTCAGACAGAAATCAGCCCCAGCATTTT. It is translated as CASSSDRNQPQHF.